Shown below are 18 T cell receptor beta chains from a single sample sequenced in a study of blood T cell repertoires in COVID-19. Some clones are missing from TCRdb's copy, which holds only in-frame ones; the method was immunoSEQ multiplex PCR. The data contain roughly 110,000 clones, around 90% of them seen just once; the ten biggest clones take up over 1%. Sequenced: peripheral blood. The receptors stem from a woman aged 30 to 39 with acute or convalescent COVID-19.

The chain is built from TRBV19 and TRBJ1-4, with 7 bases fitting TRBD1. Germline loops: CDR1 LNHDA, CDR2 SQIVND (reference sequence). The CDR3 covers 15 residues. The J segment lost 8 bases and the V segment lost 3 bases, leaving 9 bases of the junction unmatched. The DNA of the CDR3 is TGTGCCAGTAGTATTTACGCCAGGGGGGAAGAAAAACTGTTTTTT. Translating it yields CASSIYARGEEKLFF.

The CDR3 DNA is TGTGCCTGGAGTGTAAAATGGGGGACAGGGGGTCGCCATGAGCAGTTCTTC. As protein: CAWSVKWGTGGRHEQFF. This chain uses TRBV30 with TRBJ2-1; 11 nucleotides align to TRBD1. Germline V gene sequence: CDR1 GTSNPN, CDR2 SVGIG (reference sequence). Germline trimming cut 0 bases from V and 8 bases from J; bases unmatched to any gene: 12. The CDR3 has 17 residues.

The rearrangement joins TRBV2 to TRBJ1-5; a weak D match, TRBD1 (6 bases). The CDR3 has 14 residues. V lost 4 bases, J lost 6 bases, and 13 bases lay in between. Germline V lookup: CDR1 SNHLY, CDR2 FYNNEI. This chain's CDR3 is CASSGGGDGQPQHF. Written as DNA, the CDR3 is TGTGCCAGCAGTGGAGGGGGAGACGGTCAGCCCCAGCATTTT.

The CDR3 coding sequence is TGTGCCAGCTCACGGCGGGAGTCAGGCAATTCACCCCTCCACTTT. Its translation: CASSRRESGNSPLHF. This chain connects TRBV2 to TRBJ1-6; D gene ambiguous. This CDR3 is built from 15 residues. Trimming took off 8 bases at V and 7 bases at J, with 18 bases between the two ends. Germline V CDR1 and CDR2: SNHLY, FYNNEI.

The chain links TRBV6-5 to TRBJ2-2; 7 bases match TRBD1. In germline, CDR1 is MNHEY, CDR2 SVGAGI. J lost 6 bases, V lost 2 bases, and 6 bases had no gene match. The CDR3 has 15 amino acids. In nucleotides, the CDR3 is TGTGCCAGCAGTTACGAGACAGGGAGTCCCGGGGAGCTGTTTTTT. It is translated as CASSYETGSPGELFF.

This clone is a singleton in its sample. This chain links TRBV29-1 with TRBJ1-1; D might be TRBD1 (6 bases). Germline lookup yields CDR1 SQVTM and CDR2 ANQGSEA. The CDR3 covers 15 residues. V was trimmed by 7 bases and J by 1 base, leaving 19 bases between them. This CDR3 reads CSADESGTSNTEAFF. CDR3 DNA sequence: TGCAGCGCTGATGAATCCGGGACATCGAACACTGAAGCTTTCTTT.

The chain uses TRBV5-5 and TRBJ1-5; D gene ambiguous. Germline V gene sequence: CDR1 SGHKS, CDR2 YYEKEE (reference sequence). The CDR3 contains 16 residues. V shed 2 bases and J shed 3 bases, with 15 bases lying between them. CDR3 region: CASSFIGTQDNQPQHF. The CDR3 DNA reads TGTGCCAGCAGCTTTATAGGCACCCAGGACAATCAGCCCCAGCATTTT.

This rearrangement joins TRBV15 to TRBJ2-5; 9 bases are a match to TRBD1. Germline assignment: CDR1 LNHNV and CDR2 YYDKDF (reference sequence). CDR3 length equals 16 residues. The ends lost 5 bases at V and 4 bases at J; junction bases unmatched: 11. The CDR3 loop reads CATSGGQGGWSETQYF. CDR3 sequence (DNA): TGTGCCACCAGCGGGGGACAGGGAGGGTGGTCAGAGACCCAGTACTTC.

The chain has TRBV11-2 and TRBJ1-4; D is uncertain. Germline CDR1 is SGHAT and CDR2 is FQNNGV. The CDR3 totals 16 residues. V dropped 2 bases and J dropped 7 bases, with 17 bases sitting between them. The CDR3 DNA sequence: TGTGCCAGCAGCTTATTTTCCGACCTCGGGTCTGAAAAACTGTTTTTT. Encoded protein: CASSLFSDLGSEKLFF.

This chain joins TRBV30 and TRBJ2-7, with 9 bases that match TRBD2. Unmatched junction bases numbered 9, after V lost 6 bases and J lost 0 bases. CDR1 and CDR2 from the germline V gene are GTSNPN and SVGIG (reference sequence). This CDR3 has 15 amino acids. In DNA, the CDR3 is TGTGCCTGTTGGAGCGGGAGGTGGAGCTCCTACGAGCAGTACTTC. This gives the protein CACWSGRWSSYEQYF.

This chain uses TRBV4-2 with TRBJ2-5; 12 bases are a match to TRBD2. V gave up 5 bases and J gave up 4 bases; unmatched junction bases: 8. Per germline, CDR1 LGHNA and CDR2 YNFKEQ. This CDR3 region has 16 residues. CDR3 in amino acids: CASSDRLAGAPETQYF. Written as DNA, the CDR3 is TGTGCCAGCAGCGACCGACTAGCGGGAGCCCCAGAGACCCAGTACTTC.

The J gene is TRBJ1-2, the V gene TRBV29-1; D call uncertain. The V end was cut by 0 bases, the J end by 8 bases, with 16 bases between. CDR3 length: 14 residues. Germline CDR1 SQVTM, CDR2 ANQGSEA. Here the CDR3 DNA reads TGCAGCGTTGAAGAATTACTAGCGGAGGAGGGCTACACCTTC. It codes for CSVEELLAEEGYTF.

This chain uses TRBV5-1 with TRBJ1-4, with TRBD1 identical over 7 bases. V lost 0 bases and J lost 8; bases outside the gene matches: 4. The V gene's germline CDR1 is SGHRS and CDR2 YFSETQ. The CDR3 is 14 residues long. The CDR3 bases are TGCGCCAGCAGCTTGGACAGGGGCCAAGAAAAACTGTTTTTT. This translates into CASSLDRGQEKLFF.

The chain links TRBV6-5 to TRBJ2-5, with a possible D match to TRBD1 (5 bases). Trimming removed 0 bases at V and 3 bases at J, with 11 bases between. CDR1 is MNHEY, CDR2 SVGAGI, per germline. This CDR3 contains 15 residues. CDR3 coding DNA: TGTGCCAGCAGTTACTCGTGGCTAGGGGAAGAGACCCAGTACTTC. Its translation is CASSYSWLGEETQYF.

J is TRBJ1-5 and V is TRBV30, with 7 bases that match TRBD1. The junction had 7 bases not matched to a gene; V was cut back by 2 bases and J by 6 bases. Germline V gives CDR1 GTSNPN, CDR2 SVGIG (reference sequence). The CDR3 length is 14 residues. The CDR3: CAWSKPGGRQPQHF. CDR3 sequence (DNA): TGTGCCTGGAGTAAACCAGGGGGTCGTCAGCCCCAGCATTTT. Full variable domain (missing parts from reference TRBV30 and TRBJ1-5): SQTIHQWPATLVQPVGSPLSLECTVEGTSNPNLYWYRQAAGRGLQLLFYSVGIGQISSEVPQNLSASRPQDRQFILSSKKLLLSDSGFYLCAWSKPGGRQPQHFGDGTRLSIL.

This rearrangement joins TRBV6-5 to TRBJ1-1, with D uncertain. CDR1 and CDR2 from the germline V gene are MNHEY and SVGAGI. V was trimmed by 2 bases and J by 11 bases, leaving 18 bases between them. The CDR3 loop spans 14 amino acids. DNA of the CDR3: TGTGCCAGCAGTTACGTCGTCCCTCCCCGGGAGGCTTTCTTT. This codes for CASSYVVPPREAFF.

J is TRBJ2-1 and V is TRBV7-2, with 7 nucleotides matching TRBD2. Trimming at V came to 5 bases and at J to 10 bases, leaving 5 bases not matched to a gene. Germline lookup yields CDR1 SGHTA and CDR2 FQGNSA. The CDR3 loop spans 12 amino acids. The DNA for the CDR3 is TGTGCCAGCAGCCCCCGGGGGGAAGAGCAGTTCTTC. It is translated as CASSPRGEEQFF.

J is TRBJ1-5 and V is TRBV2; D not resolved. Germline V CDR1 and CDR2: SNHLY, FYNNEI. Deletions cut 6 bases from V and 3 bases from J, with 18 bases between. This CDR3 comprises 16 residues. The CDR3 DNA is TGTGCCAGCAGGTACCGGGCCGCGCGGGACAATCAGCCCCAGCATTTT. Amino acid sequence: CASRYRAARDNQPQHF. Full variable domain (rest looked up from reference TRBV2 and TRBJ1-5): EPEVTQTPSHQVTQMGQEVILRCVPISNHLYFYWYRQILGQKVEFLVSFYNNEISEKSEIFDDQFSVERPDGSNFTLKIRSTKLEDSAMYFCASRYRAARDNQPQHFGDGTRLSIL.